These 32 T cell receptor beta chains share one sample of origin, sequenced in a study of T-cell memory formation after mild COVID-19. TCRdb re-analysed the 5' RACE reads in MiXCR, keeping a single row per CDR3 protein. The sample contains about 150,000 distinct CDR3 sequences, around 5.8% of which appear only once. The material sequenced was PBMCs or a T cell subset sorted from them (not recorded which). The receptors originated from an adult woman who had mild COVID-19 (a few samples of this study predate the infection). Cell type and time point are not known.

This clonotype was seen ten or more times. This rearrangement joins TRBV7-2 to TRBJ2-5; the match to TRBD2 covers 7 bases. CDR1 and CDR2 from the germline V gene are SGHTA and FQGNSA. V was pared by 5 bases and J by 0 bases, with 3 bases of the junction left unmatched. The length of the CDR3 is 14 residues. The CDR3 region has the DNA TGTGCCAGCAGCCTAACTAGCGACCAAGAGACCCAGTACTTC. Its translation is CASSLTSDQETQYF.

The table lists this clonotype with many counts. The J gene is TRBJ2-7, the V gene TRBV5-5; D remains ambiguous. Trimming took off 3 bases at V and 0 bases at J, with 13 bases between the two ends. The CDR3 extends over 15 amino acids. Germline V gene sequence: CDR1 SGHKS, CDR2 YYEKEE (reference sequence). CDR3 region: CASSSDHLSSYEQYF. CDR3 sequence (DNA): TGTGCCAGCAGCTCGGACCATCTAAGCTCCTACGAGCAGTACTTC.

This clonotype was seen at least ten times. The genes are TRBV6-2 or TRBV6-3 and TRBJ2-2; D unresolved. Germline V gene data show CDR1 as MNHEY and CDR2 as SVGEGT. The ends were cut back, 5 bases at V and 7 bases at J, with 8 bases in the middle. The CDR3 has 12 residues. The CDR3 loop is CASSGFGGELFF. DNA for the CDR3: TGTGCCAGCAGTGGGTTTGGCGGGGAGCTGTTTTTT.

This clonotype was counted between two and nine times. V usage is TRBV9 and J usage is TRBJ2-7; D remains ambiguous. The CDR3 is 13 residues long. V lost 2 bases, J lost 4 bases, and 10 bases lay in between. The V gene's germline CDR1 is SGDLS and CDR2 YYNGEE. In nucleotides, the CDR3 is TGTGCCAGCAGCGTCGAAGGCTCGTACGAGCAGTACTTC. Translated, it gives CASSVEGSYEQYF.

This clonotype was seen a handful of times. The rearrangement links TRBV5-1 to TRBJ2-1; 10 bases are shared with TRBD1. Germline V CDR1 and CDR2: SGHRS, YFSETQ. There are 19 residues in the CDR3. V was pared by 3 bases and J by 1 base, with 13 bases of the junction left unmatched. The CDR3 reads CASSSIGAGTGESYNEQFF. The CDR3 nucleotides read TGCGCCAGCAGCTCCATTGGGGCCGGGACAGGGGAGTCCTACAATGAGCAGTTCTTC. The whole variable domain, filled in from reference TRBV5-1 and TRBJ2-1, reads KAGVTQTPRYLIKTRGQQVTLSCSPISGHRSVSWYQQTPGQGLQFLFEYFSETQRNKGNFPGRFSGRQFSNSRSEMNVSTLELGDSALYLCASSSIGAGTGESYNEQFFGPGTRLTVL.

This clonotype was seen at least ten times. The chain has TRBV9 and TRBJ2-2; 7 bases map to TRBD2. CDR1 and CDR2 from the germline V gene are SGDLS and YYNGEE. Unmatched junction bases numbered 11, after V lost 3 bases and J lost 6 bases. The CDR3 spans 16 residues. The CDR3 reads CASSAGPRGDAGELFF. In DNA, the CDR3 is TGTGCCAGCAGCGCCGGGCCCCGGGGGGACGCCGGGGAGCTGTTTTTT. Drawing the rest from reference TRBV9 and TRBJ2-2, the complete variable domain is DSGVTQTPKHLITATGQRVTLRCSPRSGDLSVYWYQQSLDQGLQFLIQYYNGEERAKGNILERFSAQQFPDLHSELNLSSLELGDSALYFCASSAGPRGDAGELFFGEGSRLTVL.

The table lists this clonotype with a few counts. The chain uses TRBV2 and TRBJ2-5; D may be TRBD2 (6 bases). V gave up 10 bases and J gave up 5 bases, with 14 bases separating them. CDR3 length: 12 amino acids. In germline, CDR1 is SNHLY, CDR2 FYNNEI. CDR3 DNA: TGTGCCACCTCAAGGGAGGCGGAGACCCAGTACTTC. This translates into CATSREAETQYF.

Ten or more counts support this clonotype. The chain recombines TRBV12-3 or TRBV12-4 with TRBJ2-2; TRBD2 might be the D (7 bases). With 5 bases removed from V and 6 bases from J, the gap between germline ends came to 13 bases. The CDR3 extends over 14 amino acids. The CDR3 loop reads CASSLRGASGELFF. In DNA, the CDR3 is TGTGCCAGCAGTCTTCGGGGGGCCTCCGGGGAGCTGTTTTTT.

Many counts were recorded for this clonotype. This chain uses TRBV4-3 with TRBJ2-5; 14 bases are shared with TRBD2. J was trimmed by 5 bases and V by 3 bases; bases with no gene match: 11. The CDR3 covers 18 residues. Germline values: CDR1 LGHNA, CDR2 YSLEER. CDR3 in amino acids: CASSQGRLAGGSMETQYF. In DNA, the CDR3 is TGCGCCAGCAGCCAGGGAAGACTAGCGGGAGGGTCGATGGAGACCCAGTACTTC.

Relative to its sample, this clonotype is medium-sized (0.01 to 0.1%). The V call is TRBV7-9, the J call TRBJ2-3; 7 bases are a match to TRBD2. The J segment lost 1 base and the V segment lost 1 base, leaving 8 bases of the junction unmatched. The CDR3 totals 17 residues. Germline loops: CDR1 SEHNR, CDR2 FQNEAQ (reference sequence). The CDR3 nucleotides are TGTGCCAGCAGCTTAGGGTCAGCGGGGAGTCGCACAGATACGCAGTATTTT. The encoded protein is CASSLGSAGSRTDTQYF.

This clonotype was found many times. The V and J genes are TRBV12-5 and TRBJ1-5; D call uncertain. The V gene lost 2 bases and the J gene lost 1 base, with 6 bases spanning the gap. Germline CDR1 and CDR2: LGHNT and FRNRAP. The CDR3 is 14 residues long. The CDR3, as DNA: TGTGCTAGTGGTTTGTCAGGCAGCAATCAGCCCCAGCATTTT. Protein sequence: CASGLSGSNQPQHF.

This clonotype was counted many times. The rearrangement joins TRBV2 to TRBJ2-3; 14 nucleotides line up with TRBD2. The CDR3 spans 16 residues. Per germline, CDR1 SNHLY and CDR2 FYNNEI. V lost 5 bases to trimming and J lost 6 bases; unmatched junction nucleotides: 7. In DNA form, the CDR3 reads TGTGCCAGCAGTACCGGGACTAGCGGGGGATCGGATACGCAGTATTTT. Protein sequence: CASSTGTSGGSDTQYF. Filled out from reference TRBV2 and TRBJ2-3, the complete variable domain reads EPEVTQTPSHQVTQMGQEVILRCVPISNHLYFYWYRQILGQKVEFLVSFYNNEISEKSEIFDDQFSVERPDGSNFTLKIRSTKLEDSAMYFCASSTGTSGGSDTQYFGPGTRLTVL.

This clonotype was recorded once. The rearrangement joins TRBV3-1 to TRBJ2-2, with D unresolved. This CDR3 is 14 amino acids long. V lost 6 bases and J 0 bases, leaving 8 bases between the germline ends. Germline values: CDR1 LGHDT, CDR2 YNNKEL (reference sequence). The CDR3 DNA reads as TGTGCCAGCAGTCAATCCACGAACACCGGGGAGCTGTTTTTT. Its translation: CASSQSTNTGELFF.

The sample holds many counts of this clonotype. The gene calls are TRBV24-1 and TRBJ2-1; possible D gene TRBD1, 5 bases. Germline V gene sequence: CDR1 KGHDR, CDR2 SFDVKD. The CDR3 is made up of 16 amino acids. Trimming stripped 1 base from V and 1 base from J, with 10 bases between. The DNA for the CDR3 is TGTGCCACCAGTGATTTTAAGAGACAGTCCTACAATGAGCAGTTCTTC. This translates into CATSDFKRQSYNEQFF.

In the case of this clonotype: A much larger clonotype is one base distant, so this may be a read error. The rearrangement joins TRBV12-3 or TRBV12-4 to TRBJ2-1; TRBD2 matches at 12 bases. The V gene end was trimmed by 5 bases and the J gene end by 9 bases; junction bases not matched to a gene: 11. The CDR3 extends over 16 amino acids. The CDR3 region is CASSPPTSGSSTEQFF. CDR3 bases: TGTGCCAGCAGTCCTCCGACTAGCGGGAGCTCCACTGAGCAGTTCTTC.

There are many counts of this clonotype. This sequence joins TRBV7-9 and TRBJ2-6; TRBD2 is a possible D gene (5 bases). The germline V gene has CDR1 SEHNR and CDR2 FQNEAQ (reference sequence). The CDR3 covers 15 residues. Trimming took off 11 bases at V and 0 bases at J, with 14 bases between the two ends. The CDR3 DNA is TGTGCCGCGGGCCCTGATACCTCTGGGGCCAACGTCCTGACTTTC. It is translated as CAAGPDTSGANVLTF.

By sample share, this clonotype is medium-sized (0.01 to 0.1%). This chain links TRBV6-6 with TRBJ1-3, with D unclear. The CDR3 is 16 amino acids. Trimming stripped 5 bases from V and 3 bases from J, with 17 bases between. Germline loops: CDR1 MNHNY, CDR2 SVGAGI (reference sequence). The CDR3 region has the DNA TGTGCCAGCAGTCGGCAGGATACGATAGGTGGAAACACCATATATTTT. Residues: CASSRQDTIGGNTIYF.

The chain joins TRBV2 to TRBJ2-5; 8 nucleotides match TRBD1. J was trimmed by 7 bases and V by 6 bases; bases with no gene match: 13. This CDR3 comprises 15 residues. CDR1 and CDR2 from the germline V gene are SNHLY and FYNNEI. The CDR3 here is CASRTGQDFSRTQYF. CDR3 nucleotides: TGTGCCAGCAGGACGGGACAGGATTTTAGCCGGACCCAGTACTTC. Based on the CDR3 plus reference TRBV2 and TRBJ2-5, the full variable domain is EPEVTQTPSHQVTQMGQEVILRCVPISNHLYFYWYRQILGQKVEFLVSFYNNEISEKSEIFDDQFSVERPDGSNFTLKIRSTKLEDSAMYFCASRTGQDFSRTQYFGPGTRLLVL.

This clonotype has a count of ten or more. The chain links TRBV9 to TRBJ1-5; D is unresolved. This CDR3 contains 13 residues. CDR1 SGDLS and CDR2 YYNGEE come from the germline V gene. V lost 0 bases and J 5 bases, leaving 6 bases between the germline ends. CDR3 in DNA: TGTGCCAGCAGCGTAGGGCCCGATCAGCCCCAGCATTTT. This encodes CASSVGPDQPQHF.

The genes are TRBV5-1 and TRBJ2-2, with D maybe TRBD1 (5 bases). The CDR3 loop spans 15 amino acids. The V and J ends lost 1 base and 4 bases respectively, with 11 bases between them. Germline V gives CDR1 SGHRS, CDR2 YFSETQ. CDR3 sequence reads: CASSLSPGFTGELFF. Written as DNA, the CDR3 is TGCGCCAGCAGCTTGTCTCCAGGGTTCACCGGGGAGCTGTTTTTT.

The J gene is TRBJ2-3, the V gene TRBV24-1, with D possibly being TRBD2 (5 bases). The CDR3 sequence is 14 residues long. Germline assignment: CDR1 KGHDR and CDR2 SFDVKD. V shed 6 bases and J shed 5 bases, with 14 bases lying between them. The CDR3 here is CATSLSGRLDTQYF. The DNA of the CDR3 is TGTGCCACCAGTTTATCGGGAAGGTTAGATACGCAGTATTTT.

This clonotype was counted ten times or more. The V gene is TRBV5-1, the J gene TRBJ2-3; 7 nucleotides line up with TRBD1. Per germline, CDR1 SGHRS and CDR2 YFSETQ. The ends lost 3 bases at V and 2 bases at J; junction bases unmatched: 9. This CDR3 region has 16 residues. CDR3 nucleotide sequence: TGCGCCAGCAGCTCGCAGCCGGGACAGAACACAGATACGCAGTATTTT. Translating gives CASSSQPGQNTDTQYF. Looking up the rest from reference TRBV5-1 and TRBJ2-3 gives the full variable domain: KAGVTQTPRYLIKTRGQQVTLSCSPISGHRSVSWYQQTPGQGLQFLFEYFSETQRNKGNFPGRFSGRQFSNSRSEMNVSTLELGDSALYLCASSSQPGQNTDTQYFGPGTRLTVL.

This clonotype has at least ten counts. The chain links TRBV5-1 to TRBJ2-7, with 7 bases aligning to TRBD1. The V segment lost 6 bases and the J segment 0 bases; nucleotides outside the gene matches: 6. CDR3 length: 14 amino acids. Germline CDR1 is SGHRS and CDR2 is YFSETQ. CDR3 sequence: CASTPDRFSYEQYF. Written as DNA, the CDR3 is TGCGCCAGCACCCCGGACAGGTTCTCCTACGAGCAGTACTTC.

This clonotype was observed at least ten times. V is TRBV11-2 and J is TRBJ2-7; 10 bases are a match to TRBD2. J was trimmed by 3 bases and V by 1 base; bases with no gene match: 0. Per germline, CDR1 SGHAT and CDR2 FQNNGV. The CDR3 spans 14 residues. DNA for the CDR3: TGTGCCAGCAGCTTAGGGACTAGCGGCTACGAGCAGTACTTC. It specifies CASSLGTSGYEQYF.

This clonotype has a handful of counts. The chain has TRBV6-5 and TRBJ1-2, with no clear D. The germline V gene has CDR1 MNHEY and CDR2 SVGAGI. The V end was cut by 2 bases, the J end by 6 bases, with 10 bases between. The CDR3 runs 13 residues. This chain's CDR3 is CASSYEGRHGYTF. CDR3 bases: TGTGCCAGCAGTTACGAGGGCCGCCATGGCTACACCTTC.

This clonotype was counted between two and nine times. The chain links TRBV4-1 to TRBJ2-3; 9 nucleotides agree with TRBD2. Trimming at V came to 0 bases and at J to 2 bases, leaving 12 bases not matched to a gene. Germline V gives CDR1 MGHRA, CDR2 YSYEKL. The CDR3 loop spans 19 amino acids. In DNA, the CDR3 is TGCGCCAGCAGCCAAGAGATTGGTCGCGGGAGGGACACCACAGATACGCAGTATTTT. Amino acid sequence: CASSQEIGRGRDTTDTQYF.

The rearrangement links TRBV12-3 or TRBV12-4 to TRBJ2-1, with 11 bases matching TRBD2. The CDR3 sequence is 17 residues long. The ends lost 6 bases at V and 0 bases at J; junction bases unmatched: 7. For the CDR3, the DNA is TGTGCCAGCAGACCCATGGGACTAGCGGACTCCTACAATGAGCAGTTCTTC. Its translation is CASRPMGLADSYNEQFF.

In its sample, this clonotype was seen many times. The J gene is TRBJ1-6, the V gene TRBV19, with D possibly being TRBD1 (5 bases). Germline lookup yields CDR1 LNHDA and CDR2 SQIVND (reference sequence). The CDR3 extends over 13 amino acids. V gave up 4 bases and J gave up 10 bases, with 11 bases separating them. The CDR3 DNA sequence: TGTGCCAGTAGTACGGGGACGAACTCACCCCTCCACTTT. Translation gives CASSTGTNSPLHF.

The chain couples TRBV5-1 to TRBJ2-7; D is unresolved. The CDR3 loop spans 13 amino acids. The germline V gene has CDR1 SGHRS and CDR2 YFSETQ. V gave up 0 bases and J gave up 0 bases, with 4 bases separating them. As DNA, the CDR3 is TGCGCCAGCAGCTTGGAAACCTCCTACGAGCAGTACTTC. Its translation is CASSLETSYEQYF. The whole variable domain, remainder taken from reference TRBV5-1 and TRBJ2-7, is KAGVTQTPRYLIKTRGQQVTLSCSPISGHRSVSWYQQTPGQGLQFLFEYFSETQRNKGNFPGRFSGRQFSNSRSEMNVSTLELGDSALYLCASSLETSYEQYFGPGTRLTVT.

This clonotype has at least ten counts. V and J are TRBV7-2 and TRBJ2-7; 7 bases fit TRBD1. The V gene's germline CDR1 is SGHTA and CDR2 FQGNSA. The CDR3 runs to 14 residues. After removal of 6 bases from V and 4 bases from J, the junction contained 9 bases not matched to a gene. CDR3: CASSSTGPGYEQYF. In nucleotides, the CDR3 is TGTGCCAGCAGTTCGACAGGGCCCGGATACGAGCAGTACTTC. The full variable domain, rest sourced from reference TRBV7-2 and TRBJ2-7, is GAGVSQSPSNKVTEKGKDVELRCDPISGHTALYWYRQSLGQGLEFLIYFQGNSAPDKSGLPSDRFSAERTGGSVSTLTIQRTQQEDSAVYLCASSSTGPGYEQYFGPGTRLTVT.

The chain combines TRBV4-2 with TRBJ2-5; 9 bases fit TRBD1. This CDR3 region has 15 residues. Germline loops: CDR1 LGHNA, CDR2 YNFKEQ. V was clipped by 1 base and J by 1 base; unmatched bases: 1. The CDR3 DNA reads TGTGCCAGCAGCCAAGGGGACAGGGCCCAAGAGACCCAGTACTTC. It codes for CASSQGDRAQETQYF.

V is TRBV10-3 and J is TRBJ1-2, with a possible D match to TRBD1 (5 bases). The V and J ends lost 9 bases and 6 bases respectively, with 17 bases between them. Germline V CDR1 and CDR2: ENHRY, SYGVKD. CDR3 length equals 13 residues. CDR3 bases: TGTGCCATGAGCCCTCGGGCAGGGAATGGCTACACCTTC. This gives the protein CAMSPRAGNGYTF.